Following are 6 T cell receptor beta chains from one sample sequenced in a study of blood T cell repertoires in COVID-19. Assay: immunoSEQ multiplex PCR; the TCRdb copy retains only in-frame clones and omits some. The table includes about 200,000 clones, around 86% detected once. Sequencing was done on a sample of peripheral blood. The receptors here all came from a woman in her forties or fifties with COVID-19, enrolled during active disease.

In DNA form, the CDR3 reads TGTGCCAGTAGTATAGCGGGGGGGCCAGAAGAGACCCAGTACTTC. Encoded protein: CASSIAGGPEETQYF. V and J are TRBV19 and TRBJ2-5, with TRBD2 identical over 8 bases. The CDR3 is 15 residues long. The V and J ends lost 1 base and 3 bases, in that order; junction bases with no gene match: 4. CDR1 LNHDA and CDR2 SQIVND come from the germline V gene (reference sequence).

The chain joins TRBV3-1 (or the pseudogene TRBV3-2) to TRBJ1-3, with D perhaps matching TRBD1 (6 bases). Trimming removed 4 bases at V and 4 bases at J, with 11 bases between. Germline V lookup: CDR1 LGHDT, CDR2 YNNKEL (reference sequence). The CDR3 contains 14 residues. CDR3 protein: CASSLFGQGNTIYF. CDR3 DNA sequence: TGTGCCAGCAGCCTATTTGGACAGGGAAACACCATATATTTT.

The rearrangement joins TRBV11-1 to TRBJ2-3, with D tentatively TRBD2 (5 bases). V lost 5 bases to trimming and J lost 4 bases, with 16 bases between them. Germline assignment: CDR1 SGHAT and CDR2 FQDESV (reference sequence). The CDR3 totals 15 residues. Here the CDR3 DNA reads TGTGCCAGCAGCCATGGGCCCCCCGGGGCAGATACGCAGTATTTT. This gives the protein CASSHGPPGADTQYF.

The J gene is TRBJ2-3, the V gene TRBV2; D is unresolved. CDR1 SNHLY and CDR2 FYNNEI come from the germline V gene. V lost 6 bases and J 6 bases, leaving 13 bases between the germline ends. The CDR3 is 13 residues long. The CDR3 region is CASSPVEVDTQYF. The CDR3 nucleotides read TGTGCCAGCAGCCCCGTAGAAGTGGATACGCAGTATTTT.

V gene TRBV6-5 combines with J gene TRBJ2-7; the match to TRBD2 covers 7 bases. With V trimmed by 8 bases and J by 3 bases, 1 base remained unmatched. CDR3 length equals 11 residues. Germline lookup yields CDR1 MNHEY and CDR2 SVGAGI. CDR3 bases: TGTGCCAGCGGGGGGGGCTACGAGCAGTACTTC. Amino acids: CASGGGYEQYF.

V is TRBV4-3 and J is TRBJ2-7, with D unclear. Per the germline V gene, CDR1 is LGHNA and CDR2 is YSLEER. Trimming stripped 1 base from V and 2 bases from J, with 9 bases between. CDR3 length: 14 residues. CDR3 sequence reads: CASSQAQLAYEQYF. The CDR3 DNA reads as TGCGCCAGCAGCCAAGCACAGTTGGCCTACGAGCAGTACTTC.